The 3 T cell receptor beta chains below were found in one sample sequenced in a study of T cells in women clearing cervical HPV infection. TCRdb's copy holds only in-frame clones and misses some; the assay was immunoSEQ multiplex PCR. In all, the sample yields around 8,800 clones. Sequencing was done on a sample of blood buffy coat. The receptors were gathered from a woman between 18 and 75 years old with a cervical HPV16 infection that either progressed to CIN3+ or cleared (not recorded which).

Judged by frequency, this clone is medium-sized. The read stops 3 residues short of the end of the CDR3; the missing end is completed from the germline J gene. This rearrangement joins TRBV20-1 to TRBJ2-5; 8 bases agree with TRBD2. CDR1 DFQATT and CDR2 SNEGSKA come from the germline V gene (reference sequence). V dropped 0 bases and J dropped 3; count of bases not matched to a gene: 6. The CDR3 sequence is 15 residues long. This chain's CDR3 is CSARDFSGAKETQYF. The part of the CDR3 DNA that was read is TGCAGTGCTAGAGATTTTAGCGGGGCCAAAGAGACC.

Concerning this clone: The CDR3 end falls 3 residues outside the read, so it is completed with the germline J gene. The rearrangement uses TRBV18 and TRBJ2-4; TRBD1 aligns across 9 bases. The V gene's germline CDR1 is KGHSH and CDR2 LQKENI. The CDR3 loop spans 16 amino acids. The CDR3 is CASSLLTGGNNYGQYF. The DNA read from the CDR3 is TGTGCCAGCTCACTGCTGACAGGGGGTAACAACTATGGT.

A word on this clone: Read data end 3 residues before the CDR3 end; the end is taken from the germline J gene. J is TRBJ2-2 and V is TRBV20-1; the D is unclear. The CDR3 runs 13 residues. The V end lost 3 bases, the J end lost 1 base, and 6 bases lay between the germline ends. Germline CDR1 is DFQATT and CDR2 is SNEGSKA (reference sequence). The CDR3: CSARAQNTGELFF. The sequenced part of the CDR3 DNA is TGCAGTGCTAGGGCACAGAACACCGGGGAG.